This is a list of T cell receptor beta chains from one sample in a study of T cell responses to AZD1222 COVID-19 vaccine. TCRdb's copy holds only in-frame clones and misses some; the assay was immunoSEQ multiplex PCR. In the table there are about 88,000 clones, approximately 88% of which are singletons. The source material was peripheral blood, sampled on day 0 of AZD1222 vaccination. Every receptor here comes from an adult in good health. CDR3s include the opening cysteine and the closing phenylalanine or tryptophan. D genes are given only for firm matches. Some rows mark clone size as missing; the rest say once, few, many or name a class of expanded clone.

once . TRBJ1-1 TRBV20-1 CSARDAVEAFF TGCAGTGCTAGAGATGCGGTTGAAGCTTTCTTT
. TRBD2 TRBJ2-1 TRBV20-1 CSASGGTGLAGGVEFF TGCAGTGCTAGTGGTGGAACGGGACTAGCGGGAGGGGTCGAGTTCTTC
. . TRBJ2-2 TRBV9 CASSVTGFTGELFF TGTGCCAGCAGCGTCACAGGGTTCACCGGGGAGCTGTTTTTT
. TRBD2 TRBJ2-1 TRBV27 CASSLLPGLAGGNEQFF TGTGCCAGCAGTTTATTACCCGGACTAGCGGGAGGGAATGAGCAGTTCTTC
. TRBD1 TRBJ1-1 TRBV3-1/TRBV3-2 CASSQLQGTEAFF TGTGCCAGCAGCCAGTTACAGGGGACTGAAGCTTTCTTT
. . TRBJ1-1 TRBV19 CASSPQGSNTEAFF TGTGCCAGTAGTCCCCAGGGCTCCAACACTGAAGCTTTCTTT
. TRBD1 TRBJ1-2 TRBV11-2 CASSSPRQGANYGYTF TGTGCCAGCAGCTCCCCCCGACAGGGGGCAAACTATGGCTACACCTTC
. . TRBJ1-5 TRBV2 CASSGSARGQPQHF TGTGCCAGCAGCGGGTCGGCGAGGGGACAGCCCCAGCATTTT
once . TRBJ1-2 TRBV11-2 CASTQTENANYGYTF TGTGCCAGCACCCAGACGGAGAATGCTAACTATGGCTACACCTTC
. . TRBJ1-2 TRBV5-6 CASSLVLVSASAGYTF TGTGCCAGCAGCTTGGTGCTGGTTTCGGCCTCGGCTGGCTACACCTTC
. . TRBJ1-6 TRBV5-1 CASSPVGEGESPLHF TGCGCCAGCAGCCCTGTCGGAGAGGGGGAATCACCCCTCCACTTT
few TRBD2 TRBJ2-7 TRBV6-4 CASSDSTSGSSEQYF TGTGCCAGCAGTGACTCTACTAGCGGGAGTAGCGAGCAGTACTTC
. . TRBJ1-4 TRBV7-8 CASSLAGLGLIGDNEKLFF TGTGCCAGCAGCCTGGCGGGCCTCGGCCTAATCGGGGATAATGAAAAACTGTTTTTT
. TRBD1 TRBJ1-1 TRBV6-2/TRBV6-3 CASSYERDRGYGTEAFF TGTGCCAGCAGTTACGAAAGGGACAGGGGGTACGGCACTGAAGCTTTCTTT
. . TRBJ2-5 TRBV6-5 CASSYLEADQETQYF TGTGCCAGCAGTTACCTTGAGGCAGACCAAGAGACCCAGTACTTC
. TRBD1 TRBJ1-2 TRBV6-5 CASSYGQGVYGYTF TGTGCCAGCAGTTACGGACAGGGGGTTTATGGCTACACCTTC
. TRBD1 TRBJ1-5 TRBV25-1 CASRATGGAAQHF TGTGCCAGCAGGGCGACAGGGGGTGCGGCCCAGCATTTT
. TRBD2 TRBJ2-7 TRBV7-2 CASSGSGSPPQYF TGTGCCAGCAGCGGTAGCGGGAGCCCACCCCAGTACTTC
once . TRBJ2-1 TRBV6-5 CASSGGAQYNEQFF TGTGCCTCTAGTGGGGGGGCCCAGTACAATGAGCAGTTCTTC
. . TRBJ1-5 TRBV4-2 CASSQGGPNQPQHF TGTGCCAGCAGCCAAGGGGGACCAAATCAGCCCCAGCATTTT
. TRBD2 TRBJ2-7 TRBV5-1 CASSPGTSGIDEQYF TGCGCCAGCAGCCCCGGGACTAGCGGGATCGACGAGCAGTACTTC
. TRBD2 TRBJ2-1 TRBV4-1 CASSSGLAGNEQFF TGCGCCAGCAGTTCAGGACTAGCGGGAAATGAGCAGTTCTTC
. TRBD2 TRBJ2-7 TRBV9 CASSVGLAGMGEQYF TGTGCCAGCAGCGTAGGACTAGCGGGGATGGGCGAGCAGTACTTC
. . TRBJ1-1 TRBV7-2 CASSFRFTEAFF TGTGCCAGCAGCTTCCGGTTCACTGAAGCTTTCTTT
. TRBD1 TRBJ1-1 TRBV13 CASRQGGWNTEAFF TGTGCCAGCAGACAAGGGGGCTGGAACACTGAAGCTTTCTTT
once TRBD1 TRBJ2-7 TRBV7-3 CASSLTGGGGEQYF TGTGCCAGCAGCTTGACAGGGGGAGGGGGCGAGCAGTACTTC
few . TRBJ1-2 TRBV2 CASALESYGYTF TGTGCCTCCGCGTTAGAGAGCTATGGCTACACCTTC